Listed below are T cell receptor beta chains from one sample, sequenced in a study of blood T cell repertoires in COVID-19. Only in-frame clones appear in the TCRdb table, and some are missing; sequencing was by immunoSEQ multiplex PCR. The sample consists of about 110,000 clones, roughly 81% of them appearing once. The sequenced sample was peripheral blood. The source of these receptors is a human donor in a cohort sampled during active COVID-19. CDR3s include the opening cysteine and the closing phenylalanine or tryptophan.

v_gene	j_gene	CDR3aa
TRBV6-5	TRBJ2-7	CASRQGFLYEQYF
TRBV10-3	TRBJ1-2	CAISWDRGAYGYTF
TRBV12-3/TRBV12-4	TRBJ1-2	CASSLEGGGYTF
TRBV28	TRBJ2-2	CAINRVEAAGELFF
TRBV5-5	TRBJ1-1	CASITTGGGTEAFF
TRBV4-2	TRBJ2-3	CASSQVLAGATDTQYF
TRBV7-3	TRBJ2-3	CASSLAGITDTQYF
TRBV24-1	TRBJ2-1	CATSALASGGYNEQFF
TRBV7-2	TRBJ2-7	CASSPGRERTHEQYF
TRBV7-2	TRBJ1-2	CASSPSWTGTYGYTF
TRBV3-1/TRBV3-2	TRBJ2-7	CASSAGLGEQYF
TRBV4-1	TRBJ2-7	CASRATGSHEQYF
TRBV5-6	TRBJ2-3	CASTVGRGTGLFRTDTQYF
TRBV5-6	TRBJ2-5	CASSLVGPQGTQYF
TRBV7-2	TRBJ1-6	CASSPRGAQGSPLHF
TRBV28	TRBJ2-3	CASSPRGTGDADTQYF
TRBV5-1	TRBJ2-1	CASSFRAGGSYNEQFF
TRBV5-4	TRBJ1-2	CASSLDLGQVHLYGYTF
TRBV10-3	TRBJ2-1	CAISERQVSYNEQFF
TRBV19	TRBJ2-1	CASSPGTATYNEQFF
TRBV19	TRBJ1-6	CASSPLPVLENSPLHF
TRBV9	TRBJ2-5	CASSVGAGVQETQYF
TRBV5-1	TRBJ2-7	CASSFVGLRGGAYEQYF
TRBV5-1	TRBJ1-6	CASSLASDSRNSPLHF
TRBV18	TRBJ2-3	CASSSGRAVGTDTQYF
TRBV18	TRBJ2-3	CASSLGQGSADTQYF
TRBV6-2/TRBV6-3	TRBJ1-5	CASSPSGTGGAGSQPQHF
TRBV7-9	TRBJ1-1	CASRIDQGLGNTEAFF
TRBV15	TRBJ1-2	CATRGGSGNYGYTF
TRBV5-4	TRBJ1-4	CASSSTTGSGEKLFF
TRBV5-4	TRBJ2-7	CASSLGGSSYEQYF
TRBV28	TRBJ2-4	CASSDRNIQYF
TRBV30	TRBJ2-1	CAWSPGTSGALAQFF
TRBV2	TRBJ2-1	CASSEERDGADEQFF
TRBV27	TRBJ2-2	CASSWGLNTGELFF
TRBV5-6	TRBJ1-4	CASSLVAGGNEKLFF
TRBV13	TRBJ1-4	CASSLAGQGATNEKLFF
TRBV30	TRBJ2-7	CAGISPEGDEQYF
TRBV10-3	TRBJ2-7	CAIRGVGRGSHEQYF
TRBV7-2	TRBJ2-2	CASTGGVNTGELFF
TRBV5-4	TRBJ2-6	CASSFVVSGANVLTF
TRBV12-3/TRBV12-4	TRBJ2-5	CASSFQGLAGQYF
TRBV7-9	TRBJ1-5	CASSSLGGNQPQHF
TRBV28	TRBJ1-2	CASSSEIVRYTF
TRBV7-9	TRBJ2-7	CASSLAGLPYEQYF
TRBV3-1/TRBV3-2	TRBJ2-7	CASSQGTDILFYEQYF
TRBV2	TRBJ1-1	CASRGQVNTEAFF
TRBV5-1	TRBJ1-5	CASSLAPGGSQPQHF
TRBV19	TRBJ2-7	CASRSRGGQGDYEQYF
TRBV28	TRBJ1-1	CASRSDRGRGNTEAFF
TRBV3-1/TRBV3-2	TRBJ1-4	CASSQGGEEGEKLFF
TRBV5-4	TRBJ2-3	CASSSIGADTQYF
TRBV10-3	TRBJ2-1	CAISESGASGSSYNEQFF
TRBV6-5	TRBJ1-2	CASIRDSLKGYTF
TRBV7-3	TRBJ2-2	CASSLQARGNTGELFF
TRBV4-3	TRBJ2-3	CASSQEGGGGSGAWTDTQYF
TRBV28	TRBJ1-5	CASSLWAQPQHF
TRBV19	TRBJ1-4	CASRTGEMNEKLFF
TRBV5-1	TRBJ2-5	CASSLSGLETQYF
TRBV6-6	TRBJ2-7	CASSTPGLAYEQYF